This is a list of T cell receptor beta chains from one sample in a study of cytomegalovirus exposure and HLA in healthy donors. Generated by immunoSEQ multiplex PCR, the TCRdb table keeps only in-frame clones and is missing some. The table lists 150,000 to 200,000 clones, around 68% of them singletons. The sequenced sample consisted of PBMCs. These receptors were taken from a man aged 45 to 65 in good health and CMV-seronegative. Both conserved end residues are part of each CDR3. Each record gives: CDR3 length, V gene, D gene, clone size, J gene, CDR3 protein, CDR3 DNA. D genes are given only for firm matches. Size values are once, few and many counts, or a class for expanded clones, and some rows have none.

CDR3 length: 15
V gene: TRBV4-2
D gene: NA
clone size: NA
J gene: TRBJ2-1
CDR3 protein: CASSPQGDYYNEQFF
CDR3 DNA: TGTGCCAGCAGCCCCCAAGGAGACTACTACAATGAGCAGTTCTTC

CDR3 length: 15
V gene: TRBV28
D gene: NA
clone size: NA
J gene: TRBJ2-1
CDR3 protein: CASSPPRGSYNEQFF
CDR3 DNA: TGTGCCAGCAGTCCCCCAAGGGGCTCCTACAATGAGCAGTTCTTC

CDR3 length: 15
V gene: TRBV2
D gene: TRBD2
clone size: once
J gene: TRBJ2-5
CDR3 protein: CASSPGTSGVETQYF
CDR3 DNA: TGTGCCAGCAGTCCCGGGACTAGCGGGGTTGAGACCCAGTACTTC

CDR3 length: 19
V gene: TRBV5-4
D gene: TRBD2
clone size: NA
J gene: TRBJ2-3
CDR3 protein: CASSSSTSGELTSTDTQYF
CDR3 DNA: TGTGCCAGCAGCTCATCGACTAGCGGGGAACTTACTAGCACAGATACGCAGTATTTT

CDR3 length: 14
V gene: TRBV19
D gene: NA
clone size: NA
J gene: TRBJ1-1
CDR3 protein: CASSIKTGRTEAFF
CDR3 DNA: TGTGCCAGTAGTATTAAGACAGGTCGGACCGAAGCTTTCTTT

CDR3 length: 11
V gene: TRBV10-3
D gene: NA
clone size: NA
J gene: TRBJ1-2
CDR3 protein: CAISDREGYTF
CDR3 DNA: TGTGCCATCAGTGACAGGGAAGGCTACACCTTC

CDR3 length: 14
V gene: TRBV6-1
D gene: NA
clone size: NA
J gene: TRBJ1-1
CDR3 protein: CATLLREGNTEAFF
CDR3 DNA: TGTGCCACCCTCCTCAGGGAGGGGAACACTGAAGCTTTCTTT

CDR3 length: 16
V gene: TRBV6-6
D gene: NA
clone size: NA
J gene: TRBJ2-2
CDR3 protein: CASSYRTPTNTGELFF
CDR3 DNA: TGTGCCAGCAGTTATAGGACACCTACGAACACCGGGGAGCTGTTTTTT

CDR3 length: 15
V gene: TRBV11-3
D gene: TRBD1
clone size: NA
J gene: TRBJ2-2
CDR3 protein: CASSHDRGFAGELFF
CDR3 DNA: TGTGCCAGCAGCCATGACAGGGGGTTCGCCGGGGAGCTGTTTTTT

CDR3 length: 15
V gene: TRBV19
D gene: TRBD1
clone size: once
J gene: TRBJ1-2
CDR3 protein: CASSIGQGNNYGYTF
CDR3 DNA: TGTGCCAGTAGTATAGGACAGGGGAATAACTATGGCTACACCTTC

CDR3 length: 14
V gene: TRBV6-6
D gene: NA
clone size: NA
J gene: TRBJ1-5
CDR3 protein: CASSYVQRNQPQHF
CDR3 DNA: TGTGCCAGCAGTTACGTACAGAGAAATCAGCCCCAGCATTTT

CDR3 length: 16
V gene: TRBV6-5
D gene: TRBD2
clone size: NA
J gene: TRBJ2-7
CDR3 protein: CASSSPSGGNLYEQYF
CDR3 DNA: TGTGCCAGCAGTTCTCCTAGCGGGGGTAACCTCTACGAGCAGTACTTC

CDR3 length: 12
V gene: TRBV19
D gene: NA
clone size: NA
J gene: TRBJ1-2
CDR3 protein: CASNQGFYGYTF
CDR3 DNA: TGTGCCAGTAACCAGGGCTTCTATGGCTACACCTTC

CDR3 length: 13
V gene: TRBV7-9
D gene: NA
clone size: NA
J gene: TRBJ1-6
CDR3 protein: CASRQGSNSPLHF
CDR3 DNA: TGTGCCAGCAGGCAGGGGTCCAACTCACCCCTCCACTTT

CDR3 length: 16
V gene: TRBV2
D gene: TRBD2
clone size: few
J gene: TRBJ2-2
CDR3 protein: CASSGIAGGNTGELFF
CDR3 DNA: TGTGCCAGCAGTGGGATCGCGGGGGGGAACACCGGGGAGCTGTTTTTT

CDR3 length: 14
V gene: TRBV7-3
D gene: TRBD1
clone size: few
J gene: TRBJ1-1
CDR3 protein: CASSHKTGVTEAFF
CDR3 DNA: TGTGCCAGCAGCCACAAGACAGGGGTCACTGAAGCTTTCTTT

CDR3 length: 16
V gene: TRBV19
D gene: TRBD1
clone size: NA
J gene: TRBJ2-7
CDR3 protein: CASSTLSGTGSYEQYF
CDR3 DNA: TGTGCCAGTAGTACTCTATCCGGGACAGGCTCCTACGAGCAGTACTTC

CDR3 length: 14
V gene: TRBV7-6
D gene: TRBD1
clone size: NA
J gene: TRBJ2-5
CDR3 protein: CASSFAGTGETQYF
CDR3 DNA: TGTGCCAGCAGCTTTGCCGGGACAGGAGAGACCCAGTACTTC

CDR3 length: 14
V gene: TRBV10-2
D gene: NA
clone size: few
J gene: TRBJ1-2
CDR3 protein: CASKPSGTNYGYTF
CDR3 DNA: TGCGCCAGCAAGCCCAGCGGTACTAACTATGGCTACACCTTC

CDR3 length: 14
V gene: TRBV7-9
D gene: TRBD1
clone size: NA
J gene: TRBJ2-7
CDR3 protein: CASSLGTGSYEQYF
CDR3 DNA: TGTGCCAGCAGCTTAGGGACAGGCTCCTACGAGCAGTACTTC

CDR3 length: 16
V gene: TRBV6-1
D gene: NA
clone size: once
J gene: TRBJ2-2
CDR3 protein: CASSARGRGNTGELFF
CDR3 DNA: TGTGCCAGCAGTGCCCGAGGAAGGGGTAACACCGGGGAGCTGTTTTTT

CDR3 length: 15
V gene: TRBV9
D gene: TRBD1
clone size: NA
J gene: TRBJ2-7
CDR3 protein: CASSVGGTGGYEQYF
CDR3 DNA: TGTGCCAGCAGCGTAGGAGGAACAGGGGGCTACGAGCAGTACTTC

CDR3 length: 17
V gene: TRBV7-8
D gene: TRBD1
clone size: NA
J gene: TRBJ1-4
CDR3 protein: CASSPDRGALGNEKLFF
CDR3 DNA: TGTGCCAGCAGCCCTGACAGGGGAGCTTTGGGAAATGAAAAACTGTTTTTT

CDR3 length: 15
V gene: TRBV5-1
D gene: NA
clone size: NA
J gene: TRBJ2-2
CDR3 protein: CASRSPGKDTGELFF
CDR3 DNA: TGCGCCAGCAGATCCCCGGGTAAAGACACCGGGGAGCTGTTTTTT

CDR3 length: 14
V gene: TRBV18
D gene: TRBD1
clone size: NA
J gene: TRBJ2-7
CDR3 protein: CASSPDRGSYEQYF
CDR3 DNA: TGTGCCAGCTCACCGGACAGGGGGTCCTACGAGCAGTACTTC

CDR3 length: 13
V gene: TRBV27
D gene: NA
clone size: few
J gene: TRBJ1-2
CDR3 protein: CASSFTLGYGYTF
CDR3 DNA: TGTGCCAGCAGTTTCACACTAGGCTATGGCTACACCTTC

CDR3 length: 15
V gene: TRBV7-9
D gene: NA
clone size: NA
J gene: TRBJ2-7
CDR3 protein: CASSLQGLSSYEQYF
CDR3 DNA: TGTGCCAGCAGCTTACAGGGGCTGAGCTCCTACGAGCAGTACTTC

CDR3 length: 14
V gene: TRBV13
D gene: TRBD1
clone size: NA
J gene: TRBJ1-6
CDR3 protein: CASSLRQGNSPLHF
CDR3 DNA: TGTGCCAGCAGCCTCCGACAGGGGAATTCACCCCTCCACTTT

CDR3 length: 15
V gene: TRBV5-4
D gene: NA
clone size: few
J gene: TRBJ2-7
CDR3 protein: CASSSKQAGYYEQYF
CDR3 DNA: TGTGCCAGCAGCTCGAAACAGGCGGGATACTACGAGCAGTACTTC

CDR3 length: 15
V gene: TRBV2
D gene: TRBD1
clone size: NA
J gene: TRBJ1-2
CDR3 protein: CASSPRGQGNYGYTF
CDR3 DNA: TGTGCCAGCAGTCCCCGAGGACAGGGAAACTATGGCTACACCTTC

CDR3 length: 15
V gene: TRBV7-3
D gene: NA
clone size: NA
J gene: TRBJ2-1
CDR3 protein: CASSPTSTPRGEQFF
CDR3 DNA: TGTGCCAGCAGCCCAACATCAACCCCCCGGGGTGAGCAGTTCTTC

CDR3 length: 14
V gene: TRBV6-5
D gene: NA
clone size: NA
J gene: TRBJ1-2
CDR3 protein: CASSRTEALYGYTF
CDR3 DNA: TGTGCCAGCAGTCGGACAGAAGCCCTCTATGGCTACACCTTC

CDR3 length: 15
V gene: TRBV14
D gene: NA
clone size: NA
J gene: TRBJ1-2
CDR3 protein: CASSQGGPGRAGYTF
CDR3 DNA: TGTGCCAGCAGCCAAGGAGGCCCCGGCAGGGCAGGCTACACCTTC

CDR3 length: 14
V gene: TRBV6-1
D gene: TRBD1
clone size: once
J gene: TRBJ1-1
CDR3 protein: CASSTGAPNTEAFF
CDR3 DNA: TGTGCCAGCAGTACAGGGGCACCGAACACTGAAGCTTTCTTT

CDR3 length: 17
V gene: TRBV7-3
D gene: TRBD2
clone size: NA
J gene: TRBJ2-1
CDR3 protein: CASSSQGAGVVGNEQFF
CDR3 DNA: TGTGCCAGCAGCTCCCAAGGGGCGGGGGTCGTGGGCAATGAGCAGTTCTTC

CDR3 length: 15
V gene: TRBV6-5
D gene: TRBD1
clone size: NA
J gene: TRBJ1-5
CDR3 protein: CASSPWTGLNQPQHF
CDR3 DNA: TGTGCCAGCAGTCCCTGGACAGGGCTCAATCAGCCCCAGCATTTT

CDR3 length: 12
V gene: TRBV2
D gene: NA
clone size: NA
J gene: TRBJ2-7
CDR3 protein: CASTLSSYEQYF
CDR3 DNA: TGTGCCAGCACCCTGAGCTCCTACGAGCAGTACTTC